This passage covers 5 T cell receptor beta chains from one sample sequenced in a study of blood T cells in healthy people across ages. Combining a sample-barcoded 5' primer with a J-beta primer mix, a second PCR ran for roughly 6 to 12 cycles. TCRdb ran MiXCR on the 5' RACE reads and lists one entry per CDR3 protein. The repertoire holds 450,000 to 650,000 distinct CDR3 sequences, 24% seen once, with 8.7% in the top ten. In addition, the sample was reused for a study of T cells of mothers and their children.

Sequencing used blood. These receptors came from a boy between 10 and 17 years old in good health.

J is TRBJ2-7 and V is TRBV20-1; 8 bases line up with TRBD2. This CDR3 has 12 amino acids. The ends lost 4 bases at V and 6 bases at J; junction bases unmatched: 5. Germline V gives CDR1 DFQATT, CDR2 SNEGSKA (reference sequence). DNA of the CDR3: TGCAGTGCTATAGGCGGGAGGTCCGAGCAGTACTTC. It specifies CSAIGGRSEQYF.

This clonotype came up a few times. J is TRBJ1-2 and V is TRBV3-1; 7 positions agree with TRBD1. Germline trimming cut 4 bases from V and 3 bases from J; bases unmatched to any gene: 2. The CDR3 loop spans 13 amino acids. CDR1 and CDR2 (germline): LGHDT, YNNKEL (reference sequence). The CDR3 is CASSPDRYYGYTF. The CDR3 DNA sequence: TGTGCCAGCAGCCCGGACAGGTACTATGGCTACACCTTC.

This clonotype was observed a handful of times. The chain employs TRBV12-3 or TRBV12-4 and TRBJ2-3, with 7 bases identical to TRBD1. The CDR3 is 12 residues long. V dropped 7 bases and J dropped 8; count of bases not matched to a gene: 6. The CDR3 reads CASTLTGSTQYF. Here the CDR3 DNA reads TGTGCCAGCACTTTGACAGGGAGTACGCAGTATTTT.

The gene calls are TRBV28 and TRBJ2-1; a weak D match, TRBD1 (6 bases). The V gene lost 1 base and the J gene lost 5 bases, with 12 bases spanning the gap. The germline CDR1 and CDR2 sequences are MDHEN and SYDVKM. The CDR3 is 15 amino acids. The CDR3 region is CASSLFSRGNNEQFF. In DNA, the CDR3 is TGTGCCAGCAGTTTATTCTCCAGGGGAAACAATGAGCAGTTCTTC. Filled out from reference TRBV28 and TRBJ2-1, the complete variable domain reads DVKVTQSSRYLVKRTGEKVFLECVQDMDHENMFWYRQDPGLGLRLIYFSYDVKMKEKGDIPEGYSVSREKKERFSLILESASTNQTSMYLCASSLFSRGNNEQFFGPGTRLTVL.

This clonotype was counted a few times. The chain couples TRBV30 to TRBJ2-4; the match to TRBD1 covers 7 bases. Germline V CDR1 and CDR2: GTSNPN, SVGIG (reference sequence). The CDR3 is 14 residues long. Trimming took 3 bases from V and 0 from J; bases not matched to a gene: 2. The CDR3 coding sequence is TGTGCCTGGAGGCGACAGGGAGCCAAAAACATTCAGTACTTC. This encodes CAWRRQGAKNIQYF.